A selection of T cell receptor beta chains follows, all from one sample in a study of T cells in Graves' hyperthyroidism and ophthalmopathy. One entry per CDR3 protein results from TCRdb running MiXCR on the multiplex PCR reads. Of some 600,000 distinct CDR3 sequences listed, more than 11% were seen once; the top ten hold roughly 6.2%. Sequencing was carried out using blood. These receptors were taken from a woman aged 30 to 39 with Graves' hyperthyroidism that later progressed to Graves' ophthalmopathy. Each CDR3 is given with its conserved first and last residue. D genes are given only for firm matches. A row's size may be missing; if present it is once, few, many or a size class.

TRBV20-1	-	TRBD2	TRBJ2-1	CSASPIGRSSYNEQSF	TGCAGTGCTAGCCCCATCGGGAGGAGCTCCTACAATGAGCAGTCCTTC
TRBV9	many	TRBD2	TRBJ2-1	CASAGTSGRHEQFF	TGTGCCAGCGCCGGGACTAGCGGGAGGCATGAGCAGTTCTTC
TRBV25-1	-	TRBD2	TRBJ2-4	CASPVSGRPKNIQYF	TGTGCCAGTCCGGTTAGCGGGCGACCTAAAAACATTCAGTACTTC
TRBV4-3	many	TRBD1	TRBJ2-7	CASSQDVTGSGEQYF	TGCGCCAGCAGCCAAGATGTGACAGGGTCGGGCGAGCAGTACTTC
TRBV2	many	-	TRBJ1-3	CASSEVQRHTIYF	TGTGCCAGCAGTGAAGTACAGCGACACACCATATATTTT
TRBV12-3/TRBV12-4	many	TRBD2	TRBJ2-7	CASSFSTSGKNEQYF	TGTGCCAGCAGTTTTAGCACTAGCGGGAAGAACGAGCAGTACTTC
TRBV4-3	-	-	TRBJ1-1	CASSQERRDTEAFF	TGCGCCAGCAGCCAAGAGAGGAGAGACACTGAAGCTTTCTTT
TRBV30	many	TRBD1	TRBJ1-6	CAWKQGYSPLHF	TGTGCCTGGAAACAGGGGTATTCACCCCTCCACTTT
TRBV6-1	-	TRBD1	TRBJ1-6	CASSLQGAQSPLHF	TGTGCCAGCAGTCTACAGGGGGCACAGTCACCCCTCCACTTT
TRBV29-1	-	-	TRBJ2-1	CSSGTFREQFF	TGCAGCTCGGGGACCTTCCGTGAGCAGTTCTTC
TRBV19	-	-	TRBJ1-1	CASSRGLAEAFF	TGTGCCAGTAGTAGGGGGCTCGCTGAAGCTTTCTTT
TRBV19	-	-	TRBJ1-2	CASSSLPGQENYGYTF	TGTGCCAGTAGTTCTCTACCGGGACAAGAGAACTATGGCTACACCTTC
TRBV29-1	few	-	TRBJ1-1	CSADRSGNTEAFF	TGCAGCGCTGATCGATCGGGAAACACTGAAGCTTTCTTT
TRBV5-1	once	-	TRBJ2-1	CASSLRVSSYEQFF	TGCGCCAGCAGCTTGCGGGTCAGCTCCTACGAGCAGTTCTTC
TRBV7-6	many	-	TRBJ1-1	CASSQSSKQGSVGTEAFF	TGTGCCAGCAGCCAAAGTTCTAAACAGGGAAGTGTGGGGACTGAAGCTTTCTTT
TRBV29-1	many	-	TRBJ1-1	CSVAGKMNTEAFF	TGCAGCGTTGCCGGAAAGATGAACACTGAAGCTTTCTTT
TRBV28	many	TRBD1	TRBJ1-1	CASSLDRGPEAFF	TGTGCCAGCAGTTTGGACAGGGGGCCTGAAGCTTTCTTT
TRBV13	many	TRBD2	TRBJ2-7	CASSSRTSGRFHEQYF	TGTGCCAGCAGCTCCCGCACTAGCGGGAGGTTCCACGAGCAGTACTTC
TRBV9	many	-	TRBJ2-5	CASSVEGQYETQYF	TGTGCCAGCAGCGTAGAGGGCCAATATGAGACCCAGTACTTC
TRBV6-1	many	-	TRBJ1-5	CASRFTVNSNQPQHF	TGTGCCAGCAGATTTACGGTTAATAGCAATCAGCCCCAGCATTTT
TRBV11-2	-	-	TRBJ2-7	CASSLGQEVRGGYEQYF	TGTGCCAGCAGCTTAGGACAGGAGGTAAGGGGTGGCTACGAGCAGTACTTC
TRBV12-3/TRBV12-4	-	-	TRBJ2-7	CASSLSVDSAYEQYF	TGTGCCAGCAGTTTAAGTGTAGACAGTGCCTACGAGCAGTACTTC
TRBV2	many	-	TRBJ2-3	CASSERGRSSSDTQYF	TGTGCCAGCAGTGAAAGAGGGAGGTCAAGCTCAGATACGCAGTATTTT
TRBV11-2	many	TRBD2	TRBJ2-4	CASSLGEGKGKNIQYF	TGTGCCAGCAGCTTGGGGGAGGGCAAGGGCAAAAACATTCAGTACTTC
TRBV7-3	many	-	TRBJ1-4	CASSSGVAPEKLFF	TGTGCCAGCAGCTCCGGGGTCGCCCCTGAAAAACTGTTTTTT
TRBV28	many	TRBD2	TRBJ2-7	CASSLRLAGVSYEQYF	TGTGCCAGCAGTTTACGACTAGCGGGAGTTTCCTACGAGCAGTACTTC
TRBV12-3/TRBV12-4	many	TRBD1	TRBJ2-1	CASRRQGTGSYNEQFF	TGTGCCAGCAGAAGACAGGGTACCGGCTCCTACAATGAGCAGTTCTTC
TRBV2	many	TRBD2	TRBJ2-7	CATQRETYEQYF	TGTGCCACCCAGCGGGAGACCTACGAGCAGTACTTC
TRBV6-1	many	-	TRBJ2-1	CASKERSAYNEQFF	TGTGCCAGCAAGGAGCGATCCGCCTACAATGAGCAGTTCTTC
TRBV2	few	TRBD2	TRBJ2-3	CASSGGRVSTDTQYF	TGTGCCAGCAGTGGCGGGAGGGTGAGCACAGATACGCAGTATTTT
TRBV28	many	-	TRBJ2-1	CASRAGLAANEQFF	TGTGCCAGCAGAGCAGGTCTGGCGGCCAATGAGCAGTTCTTC
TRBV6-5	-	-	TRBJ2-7	CASSYRLESSYEQYF	TGTGCCAGCAGTTACCGCCTCGAGAGCTCCTACGAGCAGTACTTC
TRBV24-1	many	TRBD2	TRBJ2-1	CATSDPGLAGDSYNEQFF	TGTGCCACCAGTGATCCGGGACTAGCGGGAGACTCCTACAATGAGCAGTTCTTC
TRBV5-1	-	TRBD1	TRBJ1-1	CASSFSQGAVNTEAFF	TGCGCCAGCAGCTTCTCACAGGGGGCGGTGAACACTGAAGCTTTCTTT
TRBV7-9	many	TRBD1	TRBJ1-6	CASTWEGQGYSPLHF	TGTGCCAGCACCTGGGAGGGACAGGGGTATTCACCCCTCCACTTT
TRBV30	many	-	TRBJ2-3	CAWSTGPGADTQYF	TGTGCCTGGAGTACCGGCCCAGGGGCAGATACGCAGTATTTT
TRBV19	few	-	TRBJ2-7	CASSIGPISYEQYF	TGTGCCAGTAGTATTGGACCGATTTCCTACGAGCAGTACTTC
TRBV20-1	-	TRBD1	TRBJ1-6	CSARARRGQGVALHF	TGCAGTGCTAGAGCACGCAGGGGGCAAGGTGTGGCCCTCCACTTT
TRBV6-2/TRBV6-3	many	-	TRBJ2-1	CASSGAGQSSYNEQFF	TGTGCCAGCAGTGGGGCGGGACAGTCCTCCTACAATGAGCAGTTCTTC
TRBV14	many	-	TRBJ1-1	CASSQDQGWGGTEAFF	TGTGCCAGCAGCCAAGACCAGGGCTGGGGTGGCACTGAAGCTTTCTTT
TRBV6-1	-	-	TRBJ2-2	CASRVQGAAGELFF	TGTGCCAGCAGAGTACAGGGCGCCGCCGGGGAGCTGTTTTTT
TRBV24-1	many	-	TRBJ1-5	CATSGTRGQPQHF	TGTGCCACCAGTGGAACGCGCGGTCAGCCCCAGCATTTT
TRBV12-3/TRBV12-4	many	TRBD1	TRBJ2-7	CASSLRGPTGARLIYEQYF	TGTGCCAGCAGTTTAAGGGGGCCCACAGGGGCCCGCTTAATTTACGAGCAGTACTTC
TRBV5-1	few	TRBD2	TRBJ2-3	CASSTTSGSPDTQYF	TGCGCCAGCAGCACGACTAGCGGGAGCCCAGATACGCAGTATTTT
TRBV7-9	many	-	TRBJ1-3	CASSGVFSGNTIYF	TGTGCCAGCAGCGGGGTTTTCTCTGGAAACACCATATATTTT
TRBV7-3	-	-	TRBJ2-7	CASSLESGAGYEQYF	TGTGCCAGCAGCCTCGAGTCAGGGGCCGGCTACGAGCAGTACTTC
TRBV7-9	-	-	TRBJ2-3	CASSLALPDTQYF	TGTGCCAGCAGCTTGGCGCTACCAGATACGCAGTATTTT